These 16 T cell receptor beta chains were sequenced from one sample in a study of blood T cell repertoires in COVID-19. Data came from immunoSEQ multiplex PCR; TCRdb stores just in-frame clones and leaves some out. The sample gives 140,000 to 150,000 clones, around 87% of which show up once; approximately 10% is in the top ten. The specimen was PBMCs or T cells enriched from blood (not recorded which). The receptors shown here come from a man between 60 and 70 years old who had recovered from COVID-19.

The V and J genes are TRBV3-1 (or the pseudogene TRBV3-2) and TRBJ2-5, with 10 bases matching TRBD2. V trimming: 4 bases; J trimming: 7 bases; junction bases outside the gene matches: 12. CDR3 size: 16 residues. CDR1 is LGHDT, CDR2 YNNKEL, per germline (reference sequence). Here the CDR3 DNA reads TGTGCCAGCAGCCCTCATCCTAGCGGGGGCGTGGGGACCCAGTACTTC. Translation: CASSPHPSGGVGTQYF.

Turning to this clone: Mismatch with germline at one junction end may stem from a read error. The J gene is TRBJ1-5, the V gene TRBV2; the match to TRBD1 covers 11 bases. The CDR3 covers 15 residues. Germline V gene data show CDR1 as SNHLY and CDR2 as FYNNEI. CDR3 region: CASREGTGGYQPQHF. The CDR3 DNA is TGTGCCAGCAGGGAAGGGACAGGGGGATATCAGCCCCAGCATTTT. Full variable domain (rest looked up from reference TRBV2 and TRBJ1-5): EPEVTQTPSHQVTQMGQEVILRCVPISNHLYFYWYRQILGQKVEFLVSFYNNEISEKSEIFDDQFSVERPDGSNFTLKIRSTKLEDSAMYFCASREGTGGYQPQHFGDGTRLSIL.

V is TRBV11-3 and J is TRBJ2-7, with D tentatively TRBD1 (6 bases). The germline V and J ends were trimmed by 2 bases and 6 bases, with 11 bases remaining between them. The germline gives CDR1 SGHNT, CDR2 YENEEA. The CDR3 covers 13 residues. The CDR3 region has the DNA TGTGCCAGCAGCTTAAACAGGGCTGGCGAGCAGTACTTC. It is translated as CASSLNRAGEQYF. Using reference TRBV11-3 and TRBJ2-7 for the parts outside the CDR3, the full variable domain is EAGVVQSPRYKIIEKKQPVAFWCNPISGHNTLYWYLQNLGQGPELLIRYENEEAVDDSQLPKDRFSAERLKGVDSTLKIQPAELGDSAVYLCASSLNRAGEQYFGPGTRLTVT.

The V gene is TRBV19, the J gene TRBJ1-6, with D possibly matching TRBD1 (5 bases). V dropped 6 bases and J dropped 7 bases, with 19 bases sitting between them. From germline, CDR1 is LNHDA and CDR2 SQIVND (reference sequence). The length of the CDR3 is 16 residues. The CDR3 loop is CASSAARSGPNSPLHF. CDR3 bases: TGTGCCAGTAGCGCGGCCCGGTCAGGGCCGAATTCACCCCTCCACTTT.

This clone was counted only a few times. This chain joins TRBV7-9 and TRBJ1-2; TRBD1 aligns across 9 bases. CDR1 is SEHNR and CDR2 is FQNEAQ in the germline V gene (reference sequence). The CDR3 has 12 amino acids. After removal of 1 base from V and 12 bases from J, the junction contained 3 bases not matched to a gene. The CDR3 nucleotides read TGTGCCAGCAGCTTAGGGGACAGGGAGCACACCTTC. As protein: CASSLGDREHTF.

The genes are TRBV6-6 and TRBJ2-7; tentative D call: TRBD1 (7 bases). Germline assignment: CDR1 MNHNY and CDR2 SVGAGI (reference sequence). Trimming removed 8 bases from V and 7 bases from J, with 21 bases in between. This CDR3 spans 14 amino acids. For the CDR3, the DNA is TGTGCCAGCTCAGGGGGGCAGGGAATACTAGAGCAGTACTTC. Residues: CASSGGQGILEQYF.

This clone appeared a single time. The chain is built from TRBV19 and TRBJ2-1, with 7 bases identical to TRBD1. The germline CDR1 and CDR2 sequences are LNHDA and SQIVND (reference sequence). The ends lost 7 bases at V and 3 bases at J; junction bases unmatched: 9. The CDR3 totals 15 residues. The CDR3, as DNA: TGTGCCAGTACCTCCACAGGGGTGGTCTACAATGAGCAGTTCTTC. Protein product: CASTSTGVVYNEQFF.

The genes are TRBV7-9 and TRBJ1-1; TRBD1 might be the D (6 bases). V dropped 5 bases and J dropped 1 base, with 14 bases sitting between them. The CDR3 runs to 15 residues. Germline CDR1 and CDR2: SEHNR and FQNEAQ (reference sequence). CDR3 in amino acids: CASSARGGANTEAFF. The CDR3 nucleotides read TGTGCCAGCAGCGCCCGAGGGGGGGCGAACACTGAAGCTTTCTTT.

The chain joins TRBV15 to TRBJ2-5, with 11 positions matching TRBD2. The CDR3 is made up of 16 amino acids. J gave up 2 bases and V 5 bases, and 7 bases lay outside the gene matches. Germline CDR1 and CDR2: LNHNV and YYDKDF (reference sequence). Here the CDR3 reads CATSVPSGGWQETQYF. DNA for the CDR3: TGTGCCACCAGCGTTCCTAGCGGGGGGTGGCAAGAGACCCAGTACTTC.

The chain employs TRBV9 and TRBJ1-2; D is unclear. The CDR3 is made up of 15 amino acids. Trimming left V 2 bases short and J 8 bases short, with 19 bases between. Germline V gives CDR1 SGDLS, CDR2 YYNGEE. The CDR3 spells CASSVEQFPVVGYTF. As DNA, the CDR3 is TGTGCCAGCAGCGTTGAACAGTTCCCAGTCGTAGGCTACACCTTC. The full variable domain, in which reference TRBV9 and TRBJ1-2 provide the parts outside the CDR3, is DSGVTQTPKHLITATGQRVTLRCSPRSGDLSVYWYQQSLDQGLQFLIQYYNGEERAKGNILERFSAQQFPDLHSELNLSSLELGDSALYFCASSVEQFPVVGYTFGSGTRLTVV.

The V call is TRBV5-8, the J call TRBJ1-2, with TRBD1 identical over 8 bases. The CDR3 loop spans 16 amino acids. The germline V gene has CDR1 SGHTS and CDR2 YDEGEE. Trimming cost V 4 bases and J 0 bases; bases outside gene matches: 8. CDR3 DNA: TGTGCCAGCAGCCCGGCCGACAGGGGAGCTAACTATGGCTACACCTTC. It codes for CASSPADRGANYGYTF.

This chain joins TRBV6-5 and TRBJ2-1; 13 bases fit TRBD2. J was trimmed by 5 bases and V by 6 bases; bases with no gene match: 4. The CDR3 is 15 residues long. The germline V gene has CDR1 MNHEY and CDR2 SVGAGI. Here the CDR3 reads CASSTGLAGHNEQFF. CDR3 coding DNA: TGTGCCAGCAGCACGGGACTAGCGGGGCACAATGAGCAGTTCTTC.

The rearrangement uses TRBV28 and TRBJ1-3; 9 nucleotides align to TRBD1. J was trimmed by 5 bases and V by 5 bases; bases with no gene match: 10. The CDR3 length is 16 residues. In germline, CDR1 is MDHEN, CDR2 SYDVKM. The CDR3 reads CASSPPGTGLRNTIYF. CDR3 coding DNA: TGTGCCAGCAGTCCACCCGGGACAGGGTTAAGAAACACCATATATTTT. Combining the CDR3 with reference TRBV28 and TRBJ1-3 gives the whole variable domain DVKVTQSSRYLVKRTGEKVFLECVQDMDHENMFWYRQDPGLGLRLIYFSYDVKMKEKGDIPEGYSVSREKKERFSLILESASTNQTSMYLCASSPPGTGLRNTIYFGEGSWLTVV.

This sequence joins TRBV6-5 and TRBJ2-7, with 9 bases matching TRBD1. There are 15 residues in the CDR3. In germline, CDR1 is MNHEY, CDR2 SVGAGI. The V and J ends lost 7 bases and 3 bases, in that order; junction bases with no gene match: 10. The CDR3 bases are TGTGCCAGCACCATCATGGGACAGGGTTACTACGAGCAGTACTTC. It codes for CASTIMGQGYYEQYF.

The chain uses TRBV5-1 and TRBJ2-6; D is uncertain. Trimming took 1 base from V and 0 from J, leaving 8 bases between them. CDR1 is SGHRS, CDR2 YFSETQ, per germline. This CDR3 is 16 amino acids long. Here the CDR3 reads CASSLTLSSGANVLTF. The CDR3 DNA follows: TGCGCCAGCAGCTTGACTCTTAGCTCTGGGGCCAACGTCCTGACTTTC.

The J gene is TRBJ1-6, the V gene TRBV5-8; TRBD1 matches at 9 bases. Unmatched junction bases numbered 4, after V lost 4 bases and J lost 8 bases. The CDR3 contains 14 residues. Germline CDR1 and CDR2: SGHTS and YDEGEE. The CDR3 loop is CASSRTGVDSPLHF. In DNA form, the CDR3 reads TGTGCCAGCAGCCGGACAGGGGTGGATTCACCCCTCCACTTT.